This is a list of T cell receptor beta chains from one sample in a study of human T cells and chemical hapten exposure. TCRdb redid the calling of the RACE reads with MiXCR, one entry per CDR3 protein. The table has around 130,000 distinct CDR3 sequences, around 11% seen once. Sequenced here: whole blood, sampled in connection with sensitization to the hapten diphenylcyclopropenone (DPC). Receptors originate from a woman between 50 and 59 years old with alopecia areata. Some clones in this sample may be carry-over from other donors' samples. Each CDR3 is given without its conserved first and last residue. Fields, in order: V gene, J gene, CDR3 length, D gene, CDR3 protein. D genes are given only for firm matches.

V: TRBV27; J: TRBJ2-2; length: 12; D: -; CDR3: ASSRFRGTGELF
V: TRBV6-2/TRBV6-3; J: TRBJ1-5; length: 12; D: -; CDR3: ASSIHYSNQPQH
V: TRBV2; J: TRBJ1-2; length: 14; D: TRBD1; CDR3: ASSEAGQGRAYGYT
V: TRBV6-6; J: TRBJ2-7; length: 14; D: TRBD2; CDR3: ASSPGIAGDNYEQY
V: TRBV28; J: TRBJ1-6; length: 12; D: -; CDR3: ASSLLGKNSPLH
V: TRBV24-1; J: TRBJ2-1; length: 12; D: TRBD2; CDR3: ATEGGRGYNEQF
V: TRBV28; J: TRBJ2-6; length: 14; D: -; CDR3: ASSLGLRSGANVLT
V: TRBV5-1; J: TRBJ1-6; length: 12; D: TRBD1; CDR3: ASSFRDRDSPLH
V: TRBV2; J: TRBJ2-7; length: 13; D: TRBD2; CDR3: ASSEVSGSVYEQY
V: TRBV10-3; J: TRBJ2-1; length: 15; D: -; CDR3: AISELVANPRPNEQF
V: TRBV5-1; J: TRBJ1-2; length: 12; D: -; CDR3: ASSSEGGFYGYT
V: TRBV30; J: TRBJ2-3; length: 12; D: -; CDR3: AWSVGRDTDTQY
V: TRBV11-3; J: TRBJ1-1; length: 11; D: -; CDR3: ASSLFPNTEAF
V: TRBV29-1; J: TRBJ2-3; length: 14; D: TRBD2; CDR3: SVELARGRGTDTQY
V: TRBV14; J: TRBJ2-7; length: 16; D: TRBD2; CDR3: ASSQGVRREGVSYEQY
V: TRBV7-3; J: TRBJ2-3; length: 12; D: -; CDR3: ASSLNPHTDTQY
V: TRBV9; J: TRBJ2-2; length: 13; D: -; CDR3: ASRIGSSNTGELF
V: TRBV5-1; J: TRBJ1-1; length: 12; D: TRBD1; CDR3: ASSPGTGLTEAF
V: TRBV4-1; J: TRBJ1-1; length: 14; D: -; CDR3: ASSPGTIPLNTEAF
V: TRBV7-2; J: TRBJ2-7; length: 13; D: TRBD1; CDR3: ASSPSTGVAYEQY
V: TRBV28; J: TRBJ2-7; length: 12; D: -; CDR3: ASAVSGPAYEQY
V: TRBV7-3; J: TRBJ2-3; length: 11; D: -; CDR3: ASSRTRTDTQY
V: TRBV6-6; J: TRBJ1-1; length: 11; D: -; CDR3: ASSFSRGTEAF
V: TRBV6-1; J: TRBJ2-3; length: 14; D: -; CDR3: ASSVPRGEGTDTQY
V: TRBV9; J: TRBJ2-7; length: 17; D: TRBD2; CDR3: ASSVGSGSGTSGRYEQY
V: TRBV6-2/TRBV6-3; J: TRBJ1-1; length: 11; D: -; CDR3: ASSPRVSTEAF
V: TRBV12-3/TRBV12-4; J: TRBJ2-5; length: 13; D: TRBD1; CDR3: ASSSGQGTSETQY
V: TRBV5-1; J: TRBJ2-2; length: 11; D: -; CDR3: ASSLGHTGELF
V: TRBV30; J: TRBJ2-3; length: 12; D: TRBD2; CDR3: AWAGLADTDTQY
V: TRBV28; J: TRBJ2-1; length: 11; D: TRBD1; CDR3: ASSSTGADEQF
V: TRBV9; J: TRBJ1-3; length: 12; D: -; CDR3: ASSVGTAGNTIY
V: TRBV19; J: TRBJ1-2; length: 11; D: -; CDR3: ASSIEGPYGYT
V: TRBV7-9; J: TRBJ2-2; length: 13; D: TRBD2; CDR3: ASSPPGLVTGELF
V: TRBV19; J: TRBJ1-3; length: 13; D: -; CDR3: ASSQQGRPGNTIY
V: TRBV6-2/TRBV6-3; J: TRBJ2-7; length: 14; D: -; CDR3: ASSWRQRASFYEQY
V: TRBV7-2; J: TRBJ2-5; length: 14; D: TRBD2; CDR3: ASSPRLAGWGETQY
V: TRBV19; J: TRBJ2-7; length: 11; D: -; CDR3: ASSKVNSYEQY
V: TRBV19; J: TRBJ2-4; length: 17; D: TRBD1; CDR3: ASRPLGQGVTSVKNIQY
V: TRBV12-3/TRBV12-4; J: TRBJ2-3; length: 12; D: TRBD1; CDR3: ASRTGVRADTQY
V: TRBV11-2; J: TRBJ2-5; length: 12; D: TRBD2; CDR3: ASSRREGQETQY
V: TRBV12-3/TRBV12-4; J: TRBJ2-5; length: 15; D: TRBD2; CDR3: ASSSSSGLAGAKTQY